The source of this T cell receptor (beta chain) is a study of early T cells in non-severe SARS-CoV-2 infection. TCRdb re-called the 5' RACE reads through MiXCR, storing one row per CDR3 protein. The table has around 55,000 distinct CDR3 sequences, about 15% seen once. The germline V and J ends were trimmed by 2 bases and 5 bases, with 8 bases remaining between them. The CDR3 covers 13 residues. CDR1 and CDR2 (germline): SGHRS, YFSETQ. This TCR was sampled from an adult who was a healthcare worker with PCR-confirmed SARS-CoV-2 infection or an uninfected control (not recorded which). The material was whole blood, obtained at baseline. The J gene is TRBJ2-1, the V gene TRBV5-1, with unresolved D. CDR3 nucleotide sequence: TGCGCCAGCAGCTTACGACGGGACAATGAGCAGTTCTTC. Translating it yields CASSLRRDNEQFF.